The entry below gives a single T cell receptor (beta chain) sequence along with its context. Germline V gene sequence: CDR1 MNHNS, CDR2 SASEGT. With 5 bases clipped from V and 3 bases from J, the junction kept 5 bases outside the gene matches. The CDR3 runs to 14 residues. The PCR used 60 Vbeta and 13 Jbeta primers. Measured with immunoSEQ multiplex PCR; TCRdb has only the in-frame clones, and not every one. The sample holds under 200,000 clones, over 75% seen once. This sample stems from a study of cytomegalovirus exposure and HLA in healthy donors. This chain connects TRBV6-1 to TRBJ2-7, with 9 bases matching TRBD1. Source material: PBMCs. This clonotype originated in a woman in her 50s in good health and CMV-seronegative. The CDR3 DNA follows: TGTGCCAGCAGTTTCATGACAGGGGGCTACGAGCAGTACTTC. Translating it yields CASSFMTGGYEQYF.